This TCR beta chain originates from a study of T-cell memory formation after mild COVID-19. TCRdb redid the calling of the 5' RACE reads with MiXCR, one entry per CDR3 protein. The table records about 600,000 distinct CDR3 sequences, about 20% of them present only once. With 2 bases removed from V and 3 bases from J, the gap between germline ends came to 11 bases. Germline-derived CDR1 and CDR2 are SGDLS and YYNGEE. CDR3 length equals 14 residues. The chain has TRBV9 and TRBJ1-1; D gene ambiguous. The TCR sequence derives from an adult woman who had mild COVID-19 (a few samples of this study predate the infection). Cell type and time point are not known. Sequenced sample: PBMCs or a T cell subset sorted from them (not recorded which). In DNA form, the CDR3 reads TGTGCCAGCAGCGTGGGCGGAGCGGACACTGAAGCTTTCTTT. Translation gives CASSVGGADTEAFF.